The 30 T cell receptor beta chains below come from one sample, sequenced in a study of blood T cell repertoires in COVID-19. Libraries were prepared by immunoSEQ multiplex PCR; TCRdb keeps only in-frame clonotypes and omits some of them. The sample carries around 450,000 clones, about 92% recorded once. Sequenced sample: PBMCs or T cells enriched from blood (not recorded which). These receptors all stem from a man between 18 and 35 years old who had recovered from COVID-19.

V gene TRBV30 combines with J gene TRBJ2-3; weak D call: TRBD2 (6 bases). CDR3 size: 13 residues. Germline V gives CDR1 GTSNPN, CDR2 SVGIG (reference sequence). The V end was cut by 8 bases, the J end by 5 bases, with 17 bases between. CDR3 sequence (DNA): TGTGCCCTGGGGGGACCCCCCCTAGATACGCAGTATTTT. Translated: CALGGPPLDTQYF.

The chain combines TRBV4-1 with TRBJ1-5; TRBD1 might be the D (6 bases). The germline gives CDR1 MGHRA, CDR2 YSYEKL. CDR3 length: 17 residues. V dropped 3 bases and J dropped 3 bases, with 18 bases sitting between them. DNA of the CDR3: TGCGCCAGCAGCCAGCAGGCTCCCCGACAGGACAATCAGCCCCAGCATTTT. This sequence encodes CASSQQAPRQDNQPQHF.

The chain recombines TRBV5-1 with TRBJ2-2; D is possibly TRBD2 (6 bases). The CDR3 has 16 amino acids. Trimming cost V 4 bases and J 5 bases, with 18 bases left between them. The germline CDR1 and CDR2 sequences are SGHRS and YFSETQ. The CDR3 DNA follows: TGCGCCAGCAGCCCCCGACTAGTCATCCCTACCGGGGAGCTGTTTTTT. Protein sequence: CASSPRLVIPTGELFF.

This clone was detected once. The CDR3 bases are TGTGCCAGCAGCTTGGGGAGGGAAGGCAATCAGCCCCAGCATTTT. Protein product: CASSLGREGNQPQHF. The gene calls are TRBV5-6 and TRBJ1-5; no firm D call. Germline V gene lookup returns CDR1 SGHDT and CDR2 YYEEEE. The CDR3 is 15 amino acids. The ends were cut back, 0 bases at V and 2 bases at J, with 9 bases in the middle.

This clone showed up just a few times. This sequence joins TRBV6-5 and TRBJ1-6; no firm D call. Deletions cut 2 bases from V and 6 bases from J, with 14 bases between. Per germline, CDR1 MNHEY and CDR2 SVGAGI. The CDR3 spans 16 residues. The chain's CDR3 is CASSYEWRKTNSPLHF. For the CDR3, the DNA is TGTGCCAGCAGTTACGAGTGGAGAAAGACTAATTCACCCCTCCACTTT.

The chain is built from TRBV29-1 and TRBJ1-1; D unresolved. The CDR3 totals 11 residues. Germline values: CDR1 SQVTM, CDR2 ANQGSEA. V lost 7 bases, J lost 1 base, and 7 bases lay in between. CDR3 sequence reads: CSGASNTEAFF. Written as DNA, the CDR3 is TGCAGCGGCGCTTCGAACACTGAAGCTTTCTTT.

Remarks on this clone: Other DNA sequences in the sample encode the same CDR3. The chain joins TRBV11-3 to TRBJ2-2; 8 nucleotides align to TRBD2. The CDR3 extends over 15 amino acids. The V gene end was trimmed by 5 bases and the J gene end by 5 bases; junction bases not matched to a gene: 7. Germline V CDR1 and CDR2: SGHNT, YENEEA. The CDR3 DNA follows: TGTGCCAGCAGCCTAAGAAGCGGGAGTACCGGGGAGCTGTTTTTT. It specifies CASSLRSGSTGELFF.

The chain has TRBV30 and TRBJ1-1; 7 positions agree with TRBD1. Germline V gives CDR1 GTSNPN, CDR2 SVGIG (reference sequence). Trimming took 4 bases from V and 1 from J; bases not matched to a gene: 3. CDR3 length: 13 residues. CDR3 nucleotide sequence: TGTGCCTGGACAGGGGGTAAGAACACTGAAGCTTTCTTT. Its protein is CAWTGGKNTEAFF.

The chain employs TRBV9 and TRBJ2-2; the match to TRBD2 covers 7 bases. The germline V gene encodes CDR1 SGDLS and CDR2 YYNGEE. V lost 6 bases, J lost 5 bases, and 13 bases stayed unmatched. The CDR3 has 16 residues. As DNA, the CDR3 is TGTGCCAGCACCCTAACGGGGGGAGTGTCGACCGGGGAGCTGTTTTTT. Protein product: CASTLTGGVSTGELFF. Drawing the rest from reference TRBV9 and TRBJ2-2, the complete variable domain is DSGVTQTPKHLITATGQRVTLRCSPRSGDLSVYWYQQSLDQGLQFLIQYYNGEERAKGNILERFSAQQFPDLHSELNLSSLELGDSALYFCASTLTGGVSTGELFFGEGSRLTVL.

This rearrangement joins TRBV7-2 to TRBJ2-4; TRBD2 agrees at 12 bases. Germline CDR1 and CDR2: SGHTA and FQGNSA. V shed 5 bases, J shed 0 bases, and the junction held 8 bases outside the gene matches. This CDR3 has 18 amino acids. CDR3 sequence: CASSPRLAGALAKNIQYF. The CDR3 nucleotides read TGTGCCAGCAGCCCTAGACTAGCGGGAGCCCTAGCCAAAAACATTCAGTACTTC. Filled out from reference TRBV7-2 and TRBJ2-4, the complete variable domain reads GAGVSQSPSNKVTEKGKDVELRCDPISGHTALYWYRQSLGQGLEFLIYFQGNSAPDKSGLPSDRFSAERTGGSVSTLTIQRTQQEDSAVYLCASSPRLAGALAKNIQYFGAGTRLSVL.

The chain carries TRBV27 and TRBJ1-5; possible D gene TRBD1, 5 bases. The CDR3 spans 15 residues. Germline V gives CDR1 MNHEY, CDR2 SMNVEV (reference sequence). V was clipped by 2 bases and J by 0 bases, with 8 bases between them. This chain's CDR3 is CASSLRGTSNQPQHF. The CDR3 nucleotides are TGTGCCAGCAGTTTACGCGGGACTAGCAATCAGCCCCAGCATTTT.

The V gene is TRBV10-3, the J gene TRBJ1-4, with 8 bases matching TRBD1. CDR1 is ENHRY, CDR2 SYGVKD, per germline. The CDR3 runs 13 residues. Trimming at V came to 10 bases and at J to 7 bases, leaving 8 bases not matched to a gene. CDR3 loop: CATSDREGEKLFF. The CDR3 nucleotides are TGTGCCACCTCGGACAGGGAAGGTGAAAAACTGTTTTTT.

The chain carries TRBV18 and TRBJ2-2; TRBD2 is a possible D gene (6 bases). In germline, CDR1 is KGHSH, CDR2 LQKENI. The ends were cut back, 2 bases at V and 2 bases at J, with 9 bases in the middle. CDR3 length: 15 amino acids. The CDR3 loop is CASSPFGTNTGELFF. The CDR3 bases are TGTGCCAGCTCACCATTCGGGACTAACACCGGGGAGCTGTTTTTT. Complete variable domain (other parts from reference TRBV18 and TRBJ2-2): NAGVMQNPRHLVRRRGQEARLRCSPMKGHSHVYWYRQLPEEGLKFMVYLQKENIIDESGMPKERFSAEFPKEGPSILRIQQVVRGDSAAYFCASSPFGTNTGELFFGEGSRLTVL.

The chain combines TRBV7-9 with TRBJ2-1; possibly TRBD2 for D (5 bases). Looked up from germline, CDR1 is SEHNR and CDR2 is FQNEAQ (reference sequence). The CDR3 loop spans 13 amino acids. The germline V and J ends were trimmed by 4 bases and 6 bases, with 10 bases remaining between them. CDR3 protein: CASSSTTSNEQFF. The DNA of the CDR3 is TGTGCCAGCAGCTCGACTACATCCAATGAGCAGTTCTTC.

A few counts support this clone. This chain joins TRBV20-1 and TRBJ1-2; D not resolved. The germline V gene encodes CDR1 DFQATT and CDR2 SNEGSKA (reference sequence). CDR3 size: 11 residues. Trimming removed 1 base from V and 4 bases from J, with 4 bases in between. CDR3 DNA sequence: TGCAGTGCTAGAGCTAGCTATGGCTACACCTTC. This translates into CSARASYGYTF.

V usage is TRBV20-1 and J usage is TRBJ2-3, with TRBD2 matching 14 bases. The CDR3 has 19 residues. Germline V lookup: CDR1 DFQATT, CDR2 SNEGSKA (reference sequence). Trimming took 3 bases from V and 3 from J; bases not matched to a gene: 14. CDR3 residues: CSASLWPGTSGGPTDTQYF. The CDR3 coding sequence is TGCAGTGCTAGTCTCTGGCCCGGGACTAGCGGGGGACCGACAGATACGCAGTATTTT.

The V gene is TRBV3-1 (or the pseudogene TRBV3-2), the J gene TRBJ1-4; D call uncertain. Trimming stripped 6 bases from V and 7 bases from J, with 12 bases between. Per germline, CDR1 LGHDT and CDR2 YNNKEL (reference sequence). The CDR3 is made up of 13 amino acids. The CDR3 region is CASSVVAAEKLFF. The CDR3 coding sequence is TGTGCCAGCAGTGTTGTGGCGGCTGAAAAACTGTTTTTT.

V is TRBV18 and J is TRBJ1-3, with TRBD1 identical over 8 bases. In germline, CDR1 is KGHSH, CDR2 LQKENI. The J segment lost 1 base and the V segment lost 2 bases, leaving 4 bases of the junction unmatched. The CDR3 spans 16 residues. This chain's CDR3 is CASSPIGDRSGNTIYF. For the CDR3, the DNA is TGTGCCAGCTCACCAATAGGGGACAGGTCTGGAAACACCATATATTTT. Supplemented by reference TRBV18 and TRBJ1-3, the full variable domain reads NAGVMQNPRHLVRRRGQEARLRCSPMKGHSHVYWYRQLPEEGLKFMVYLQKENIIDESGMPKERFSAEFPKEGPSILRIQQVVRGDSAAYFCASSPIGDRSGNTIYFGEGSWLTVV.

This rearrangement joins TRBV19 to TRBJ2-6; D is perhaps TRBD2 (5 bases). Germline lookup yields CDR1 LNHDA and CDR2 SQIVND (reference sequence). V lost 0 bases and J lost 3, with 6 bases in between. The CDR3 runs to 15 residues. DNA for the CDR3: TGTGCCAGTAGTATAGAAGGGAGTGGGGCCAACGTCCTGACTTTC. It yields the protein CASSIEGSGANVLTF. Looking up the rest from reference TRBV19 and TRBJ2-6 gives the full variable domain: DGGITQSPKYLFRKEGQNVTLSCEQNLNHDAMYWYRQDPGQGLRLIYYSQIVNDFQKGDIAEGYSVSREKKESFPLTVTSAQKNPTAFYLCASSIEGSGANVLTFGAGSRLTVL.

This chain links TRBV20-1 with TRBJ2-1; 8 nucleotides align to TRBD1. Trimming cost V 6 bases and J 9 bases; bases outside gene matches: 4. This CDR3 comprises 11 residues. Germline V gene lookup returns CDR1 DFQATT and CDR2 SNEGSKA (reference sequence). The DNA of the CDR3 is TGCAGTGCCAGGGGGCACACTGAGCAGTTCTTC. Encoded protein: CSARGHTEQFF.

The rearrangement links TRBV3-1 (or the pseudogene TRBV3-2) to TRBJ1-1; possible D gene TRBD1, 5 bases. The germline V and J ends were trimmed by 2 bases and 4 bases, with 14 bases remaining between them. This CDR3 spans 15 amino acids. The germline CDR1 and CDR2 sequences are LGHDT and YNNKEL (reference sequence). The CDR3 sequence: CASSQRQGTITEAFF. The DNA for the CDR3 is TGTGCCAGCAGCCAACGGCAGGGTACGATCACTGAAGCTTTCTTT.

The V call is TRBV19, the J call TRBJ1-6; D is ambiguous. The CDR3 sequence is 14 residues long. Germline CDR1 and CDR2: LNHDA and SQIVND (reference sequence). The V end lost 4 bases, the J end lost 10 bases, and 14 bases lay between the germline ends. The CDR3 coding sequence is TGTGCCAGTAGTACCACCCGAGGAAGATCACCCCTCCACTTT. Translation: CASSTTRGRSPLHF.

V and J are TRBV2 and TRBJ1-5, with D hard to call. The germline CDR1 and CDR2 sequences are SNHLY and FYNNEI. Trimming shortened V by 6 bases and J by 5 bases, and 5 bases separated the two germline ends. The CDR3 covers 11 residues. CDR3 sequence: CASSYDQPQHF. The DNA of the CDR3 is TGTGCCAGCAGCTATGATCAGCCCCAGCATTTT.

The rearrangement uses TRBV27 and TRBJ2-1, with 12 bases aligning to TRBD2. From germline, CDR1 is MNHEY and CDR2 SMNVEV (reference sequence). CDR3 length: 14 amino acids. V lost 8 bases, J lost 5 bases, and 4 bases stayed unmatched. DNA for the CDR3: TGTGCCAGCCGGACTAGCGGGACCAACAATGAGCAGTTCTTC. Its translation is CASRTSGTNNEQFF.

This chain joins TRBV2 and TRBJ1-1, with 9 bases that match TRBD1. Trimming cost V 8 bases and J 7 bases; bases outside gene matches: 8. The CDR3 covers 13 residues. Germline CDR1 SNHLY, CDR2 FYNNEI. In nucleotides, the CDR3 is TGTGCCAGCGGGGGACAGGGTCGAAATGAAGCTTTCTTT. Protein product: CASGGQGRNEAFF.

The rearrangement links TRBV2 to TRBJ1-2; perhaps TRBD1 as D (5 bases). There are 15 residues in the CDR3. Deletions cut 6 bases from V and 0 bases from J, with 14 bases between. Germline lookup yields CDR1 SNHLY and CDR2 FYNNEI. The CDR3 protein is CASRPADKANYGYTF. Here the CDR3 DNA reads TGTGCCAGCAGACCCGCGGACAAAGCTAACTATGGCTACACCTTC.

The DNA for the CDR3 is TGCAGTGCTAGGAGAGAGACCCAGTACTTC. Protein: CSARRETQYF. The V and J genes are TRBV20-1 and TRBJ2-5; D is unclear. The CDR3 has 10 residues. In germline, CDR1 is DFQATT, CDR2 SNEGSKA (reference sequence). Between the trimmed V and J ends, which lost 3 bases and 4 bases, there was a span of 3 bases.

The chain employs TRBV27 and TRBJ1-5; perhaps TRBD1 as D (6 bases). The germline V and J ends were trimmed by 3 bases and 2 bases, with 11 bases remaining between them. The CDR3 consists of 15 residues. The germline CDR1 and CDR2 sequences are MNHEY and SMNVEV (reference sequence). The CDR3 DNA follows: TGTGCCAGCAGTTTTTTACCAGGGGGCAATCAGCCCCAGCATTTT. Amino acid sequence: CASSFLPGGNQPQHF.

The chain links TRBV5-5 to TRBJ2-3; D not certain. There are 14 residues in the CDR3. The germline gives CDR1 SGHKS, CDR2 YYEKEE (reference sequence). Trimming stripped 0 bases from V and 1 base from J, with 6 bases between. CDR3 in amino acids: CASSLGLGTDTQYF. CDR3 nucleotide sequence: TGTGCCAGCAGCTTGGGGTTAGGCACAGATACGCAGTATTTT.

This clone was observed a few times. The chain combines TRBV3-1 (or the pseudogene TRBV3-2) with TRBJ2-2; D is perhaps TRBD2 (7 bases). Germline V gene sequence: CDR1 LGHDT, CDR2 YNNKEL (reference sequence). The CDR3 has 15 amino acids. The V end lost 4 bases, the J end lost 3 bases, and 12 bases lay between the germline ends. The CDR3: CASSPSGGDTGELFF. In DNA, the CDR3 is TGTGCCAGCAGCCCCTCGGGGGGCGACACCGGGGAGCTGTTTTTT.